The rows below give T cell receptor beta chains drawn from one sample of a study of T cell changes during pregnancy in multiple sclerosis. The method was immunoSEQ multiplex PCR; TCRdb's version includes in-frame clones alone and lacks a portion of them. Here the sample spans fewer than 40,000 clones, around 90% being singletons. The source material was CD4+ T cells from peripheral blood mononuclear cells, sampled after pregnancy. These receptors came from a female donor in good health, enrolled as a control in a pregnancy study. Both conserved end residues are part of each CDR3. The order of the fields is J gene, V gene, clone size, D gene, CDR3 length, CDR3 protein, CDR3 DNA. D genes are given only for firm matches. A clone size is listed for some rows: how often the clone was seen (once, few, many), or a class if it is expanded.

TRBJ1-5 TRBV27 . TRBD1 16 CASRSLGTGGSQPQHF TGTGCCAGCAGGTCGTTGGGGACAGGGGGCAGTCAGCCCCAGCATTTT
TRBJ2-1 TRBV5-6 once . 16 CASSSKIRALIDEQFF TGTGCCAGCAGCTCCAAGATCCGCGCGTTAATCGATGAGCAGTTCTTC
TRBJ2-1 TRBV4-1 . TRBD2 17 CASSHGILAGKVNEQFF TGCGCCAGCAGCCATGGGATACTAGCGGGGAAAGTCAATGAGCAGTTCTTC
TRBJ1-1 TRBV6-5 . TRBD1 12 CASRLTGAEAFF TGTGCCAGCAGACTAACAGGGGCTGAAGCTTTCTTT
TRBJ2-1 TRBV6-5 . TRBD2 15 CASSSEGGPGNEQFF TGTGCCAGCAGTTCGGAGGGAGGGCCCGGTAATGAGCAGTTCTTC
TRBJ2-7 TRBV5-1 . TRBD2 14 CASTYSGSTYEQYF TGCGCCAGCACGTATAGCGGGAGTACCTACGAGCAGTACTTC
TRBJ1-1 TRBV5-1 . . 13 CASQAGSVTEAFF TGCGCCAGTCAAGCAGGGTCCGTCACTGAAGCTTTCTTT
TRBJ1-2 TRBV30 . . 11 CAWRQIYGYTF TGTGCCTGGAGACAGATTTATGGCTACACCTTC
TRBJ1-6 TRBV27 . . 16 CATRDRAGREASPLHF TGTGCCACCCGGGACCGCGCGGGCCGGGAGGCATCACCCCTCCACTTT
TRBJ2-1 TRBV7-2 . . 18 CASSLVGREPALYNEQFF TGTGCCAGCAGCTTGGTGGGAAGGGAGCCGGCTTTATACAATGAGCAGTTCTTC
TRBJ1-2 TRBV4-2 . . 14 CASSQAGDDYGYTF TGTGCCAGCAGCCAAGCAGGGGATGACTATGGCTACACCTTC
TRBJ2-7 TRBV20-1 . . 11 CSAREDIQQYF TGCAGTGCTAGAGAAGACATCCAGCAGTACTTC
TRBJ1-2 TRBV27 once TRBD1 13 CASSPRTGAGYTF TGTGCCAGCAGTCCCCGGACAGGGGCGGGCTACACCTTC
TRBJ1-1 TRBV11-3 . . 13 CASSLTGPTEAFF TGTGCCAGCAGCTTAACAGGGCCCACTGAAGCTTTCTTT
TRBJ1-1 TRBV9 . TRBD1 15 CASSALQGAGTEAFF TGTGCCAGCAGCGCCTTACAGGGGGCTGGCACTGAAGCTTTCTTT
TRBJ2-1 TRBV10-3 . TRBD2 16 CAISEGSGDLLNEQFF TGTGCCATCAGTGAAGGTAGCGGGGATCTTCTCAATGAGCAGTTCTTC
TRBJ1-5 TRBV27 . TRBD1 14 CASRDGTGNQPQHF TGTGCCAGCAGGGACGGGACAGGCAATCAGCCCCAGCATTTT
TRBJ1-1 TRBV6-5 . . 14 CATLADRTWTEAFF TGTGCCACCCTTGCGGATAGAACATGGACTGAAGCTTTCTTT
TRBJ1-4 TRBV15 . . 12 CATSRQAEKLFF TGTGCCACCAGTAGGCAGGCTGAAAAACTGTTTTTT
TRBJ2-2 TRBV18 . TRBD1 16 CASSPRTGAGTGELFF TGTGCCAGCTCACCAAGGACAGGGGCGGGCACCGGGGAGCTGTTTTTT
TRBJ2-5 TRBV29-1 . TRBD1 13 CSVTDRGVETQYF TGCAGCGTGACGGACAGGGGAGTAGAGACCCAGTACTTC
TRBJ2-1 TRBV15 . TRBD2 15 CATSDAAGVPEEQFF TGTGCCACCAGCGACGCCGCGGGGGTCCCGGAGGAGCAGTTCTTC
TRBJ2-2 TRBV18 . TRBD2 15 CASSPGGARTGELFF TGTGCCAGCTCACCCGGGGGGGCCCGCACCGGGGAGCTGTTTTTT
TRBJ1-2 TRBV5-1 . . 14 CASSTSGDDYGYTF TGCGCCAGCAGCACCTCAGGGGACGACTATGGCTACACCTTC